A selection of T cell receptor beta chains follows, all from one sample in a study of beta chain features in type 1 diabetes. TCRdb's table, derived via immunoSEQ multiplex PCR, lists solely in-frame clones and lacks some. Among about 300,000 clones listed, approximately 8.1% were seen once. Sequenced input: central memory CD4+ T cells from blood. These receptors originate from a woman under 30 in good health. Both conserved end residues are part of each CDR3. Fields, in order: J gene, V gene, clone size, D gene, CDR3 DNA, CDR3 protein. A D gene is named only where the DNA matches it firmly. Size is stated for part of the rows, as once, few or many counts, or as a class when the clone is expanded.

TRBJ2-1,TRBV20-1,few,-,TGCAGTGCCACCCTGGCCGGCCCTCGGTTCTTC,CSATLAGPRFF
TRBJ1-2,TRBV11-2,many,-,TGTGCCAGCAGGTCCGGTTGGGGTTCCTATGGCTACACCTTC,CASRSGWGSYGYTF
TRBJ2-5,TRBV4-1,few,-,TGCGCCAGCAGCCTGGTCCCGCAGGCGCAAGAGACCCAGTACTTC,CASSLVPQAQETQYF
TRBJ2-3,TRBV15,-,TRBD2,TGTGCCACCAGCAGACTCCCGGGACTAGCGGCAGATACGCAGTATTTT,CATSRLPGLAADTQYF
TRBJ1-2,TRBV18,-,-,TGTGCCAGCTCACCTCGACAGGAAGGAGGTGGCTACACCTTC,CASSPRQEGGGYTF
TRBJ2-3,TRBV7-9,few,-,TGTGCCAGCAGCTACACAGGGCGAGGAGGCACAGATACGCAGTATTTT,CASSYTGRGGTDTQYF
TRBJ1-5,TRBV6-5,few,-,TGTGCCACCTCCCGAACGGGGTTCAATCAGCCCCAGCATTTT,CATSRTGFNQPQHF
TRBJ2-2,TRBV7-3,few,-,TGTGCCAGCAGTATGGCAGGGAACACCGGGGAGCTGTTTTTT,CASSMAGNTGELFF
TRBJ2-5,TRBV9,few,-,TGTGCCAGCAGCCCGGGTGGGGGCCAAGAGACCCAGTACTTC,CASSPGGGQETQYF
TRBJ1-1,TRBV5-1,once,-,TGCGCCAGCAGCGGGAACGCGGGGAGGTCGAACACTGAAGCTTTCTTT,CASSGNAGRSNTEAFF
TRBJ1-5,TRBV5-6,few,TRBD1,TGTGCCAGCAGCTTCGGACAGGGAGTAGATCAGCCCCAGCATTTT,CASSFGQGVDQPQHF
TRBJ2-3,TRBV18,once,-,TGTGCCAGCTCACCACCAGGGTCCAGAACAGATACGCAGTATTTT,CASSPPGSRTDTQYF
TRBJ1-1,TRBV29-1,few,TRBD1,TGCAGCGCCTTCGGGACAGCGAACACTGAAGCTTTCTTT,CSAFGTANTEAFF
TRBJ1-5,TRBV18,many,TRBD1,TGTGCCAGCTCATCCTATCCTTCGACAGGGGGCACATGGCAGCCCCAGCATTTT,CASSSYPSTGGTWQPQHF
TRBJ2-5,TRBV2,-,-,TGTGCCAGCAGGACCGTTCAATCTGGGGTAACGGAGACCCAGTACTTC,CASRTVQSGVTETQYF
TRBJ1-4,TRBV11-2,few,-,TGTGCCAGCAGCTTGTCTGGTGAAAAACTGTTTTTT,CASSLSGEKLFF
TRBJ2-1,TRBV7-3,few,TRBD2,TGTGCCAGTAGCGGGGGAGCCCACAATGAGCAGTTCTTC,CASSGGAHNEQFF
TRBJ1-5,TRBV2,many,-,TGTGCCAGCAGCACAGACACCAATCAGCCCCAGCATTTT,CASSTDTNQPQHF
TRBJ1-5,TRBV5-6,few,-,TGTGCCAGCAGCTTCTGGGGCCTCGATCAGCCCCAGCATTTT,CASSFWGLDQPQHF
TRBJ2-1,TRBV7-9,many,-,TGTGCCAGCAGCTTACACGGGGATGAGCAGTTCTTC,CASSLHGDEQFF
TRBJ1-1,TRBV7-9,-,TRBD1,TGTGCCAGCAGCACAAACAGGGGAAGGGTAATGAACACTGAAGCTTTCTTT,CASSTNRGRVMNTEAFF
TRBJ2-7,TRBV10-3,few,-,TGTGCCATCAGTGAGTCTGGGGGCGAGCAGTACTTC,CAISESGGEQYF
TRBJ1-1,TRBV28,few,TRBD1,TGTGCCAGCAGTACAACGACAGGGCGGACTGAAGCTTTCTTT,CASSTTTGRTEAFF
TRBJ2-2,TRBV7-2,few,-,TGTGCCAGCAGCGTCGACAGCGCGAACACCGGGGAGCTGTTTTTT,CASSVDSANTGELFF
TRBJ1-2,TRBV11-1,-,-,TGTGCCAGCAGCTTGGGGGTAGATGGCTACACCTTC,CASSLGVDGYTF
TRBJ2-5,TRBV9,-,-,TGTGCCAGCAGCGTAGGTCAGGCCGAGACCCAGTACTTC,CASSVGQAETQYF
TRBJ2-3,TRBV7-8,few,-,TGTGCCAGCAGCTTACGGGGGCCCGTGAACACAGATACGCAGTATTTT,CASSLRGPVNTDTQYF
TRBJ2-5,TRBV7-9,many,-,TGTGCCAGCAGCTTACAAAAACAAGAGACCCAGTACTTC,CASSLQKQETQYF
TRBJ2-5,TRBV7-2,-,TRBD1,TGTGCCAGCAGCTCAGACAGGGGGCGAGAGACCCAGTACTTC,CASSSDRGRETQYF
TRBJ1-5,TRBV6-1,few,-,TGTGCCAGCAGTTTCCATCAGGGAGGTCAGCCCCAGCATTTT,CASSFHQGGQPQHF
TRBJ2-5,TRBV18,-,-,TGTGCCAGCTCACCAGGGTGGGCACAAGAGACCCAGTACTTC,CASSPGWAQETQYF
TRBJ2-3,TRBV7-2,few,-,TGTGCCAGCAGCCAGGTGGACTATTTGGATACGCAGTATTTT,CASSQVDYLDTQYF
TRBJ2-3,TRBV11-2,few,TRBD1,TGTGCCAGCAGCTTAGAGACAGGGGTAGTCACAGATACGCAGTATTTT,CASSLETGVVTDTQYF